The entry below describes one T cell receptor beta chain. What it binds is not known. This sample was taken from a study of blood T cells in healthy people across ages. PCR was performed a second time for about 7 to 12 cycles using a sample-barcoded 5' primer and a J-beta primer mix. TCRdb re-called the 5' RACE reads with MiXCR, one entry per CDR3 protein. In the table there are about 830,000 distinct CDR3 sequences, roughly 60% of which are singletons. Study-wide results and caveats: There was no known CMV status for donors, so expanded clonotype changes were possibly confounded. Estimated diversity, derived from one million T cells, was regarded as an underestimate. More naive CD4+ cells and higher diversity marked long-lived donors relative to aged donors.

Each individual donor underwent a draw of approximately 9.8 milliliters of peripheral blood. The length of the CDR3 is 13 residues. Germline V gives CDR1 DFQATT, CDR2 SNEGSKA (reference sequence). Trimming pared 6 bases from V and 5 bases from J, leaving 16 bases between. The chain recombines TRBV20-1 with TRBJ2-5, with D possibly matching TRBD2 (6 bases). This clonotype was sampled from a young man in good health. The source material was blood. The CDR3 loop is CSAETRYGETQYF. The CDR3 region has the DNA TGCAGTGCCGAGACTAGATACGGCGAGACCCAGTACTTC.